These T cell receptor beta chains were read from a single sample in a study of vaccination and CD4 T cells after COVID-19. Their specific antigens are unknown. TCRdb re-called the PCR reads with MiXCR, one entry per CDR3 protein. The sample gives roughly 11,000 distinct CDR3 sequences, approximately 57% of which show up once; less than 40% is in the top ten. Sequencing input: CD4+ T cells from blood, cultured in vitro. Source of these receptors: a human donor who had recovered from COVID-19. CDR3s include the opening cysteine and the closing phenylalanine or tryptophan. The order of the fields is J gene, V gene, D gene, clone size, CDR3 protein, CDR3 DNA. A D gene is named only where the DNA matches it firmly. The size entry is marked missing in some rows and otherwise reads once, few, many or a size class.

J: TRBJ1-2
V: TRBV7-9
D: .
size: .
CDR3: CASSLVGGGAYGYTF
DNA: TGTGCCAGCAGCTTAGTAGGAGGAGGTGCCTATGGCTACACCTTC

J: TRBJ2-1
V: TRBV7-9
D: TRBD2
size: once
CDR3: CASGGLAGVSSYNEQFF
DNA: TGTGCCAGCGGTGGACTAGCGGGGGTTTCCTCCTACAATGAGCAGTTCTTC

J: TRBJ2-1
V: TRBV11-3
D: .
size: .
CDR3: CASSTRDGSSYNEQFF
DNA: TGTGCCAGCAGCACCCGGGACGGCAGCTCCTACAATGAGCAGTTCTTC

J: TRBJ1-3
V: TRBV30
D: .
size: .
CDR3: CAWDGSSGNTIYF
DNA: TGTGCCTGGGATGGGAGCTCTGGAAACACCATATATTTT

J: TRBJ2-7
V: TRBV10-3
D: TRBD1
size: .
CDR3: CAISPGQGDYEQYF
DNA: TGTGCCATCAGCCCGGGACAGGGGGACTACGAGCAGTACTTC

J: TRBJ2-3
V: TRBV5-4
D: .
size: .
CDR3: CASSLARSTDTQYF
DNA: TGTGCCAGCAGCTTGGCCCGGTCCACAGATACGCAGTATTTT

J: TRBJ2-5
V: TRBV20-1
D: TRBD2
size: few
CDR3: CSARPSGRIETQYF
DNA: TGCAGTGCTAGACCAAGCGGGAGAATAGAGACCCAGTACTTC

J: TRBJ2-3
V: TRBV6-1
D: .
size: .
CDR3: CASRGSVWDTDTQYF
DNA: TGTGCCAGCAGAGGCAGCGTTTGGGACACAGATACGCAGTATTTT

J: TRBJ1-1
V: TRBV20-1
D: TRBD1
size: .
CDR3: CSANRQGLNTEAFF
DNA: TGCAGTGCTAACCGACAGGGATTGAACACTGAAGCTTTCTTT

J: TRBJ2-3
V: TRBV27
D: .
size: few
CDR3: CASSLHRVTDTQYF
DNA: TGTGCCAGCAGTTTGCACAGGGTCACAGATACGCAGTATTTT

J: TRBJ2-1
V: TRBV7-3
D: .
size: .
CDR3: CASSLRLGGYNEQFF
DNA: TGTGCCAGCAGCTTACGTTTAGGTGGTTACAATGAGCAGTTCTTC

J: TRBJ2-7
V: TRBV10-1
D: TRBD1
size: .
CDR3: CASSAPLDRAFSYEQYF
DNA: TGCGCCAGCAGTGCCCCCCTCGACAGGGCGTTCTCCTACGAGCAGTACTTC

J: TRBJ1-1
V: TRBV5-1
D: .
size: .
CDR3: CASSPQGGSTEAFF
DNA: TGCGCCAGCAGCCCCCAAGGAGGGAGTACTGAAGCTTTCTTT

J: TRBJ2-5
V: TRBV20-1
D: .
size: .
CDR3: CSAEYGAVMETQYF
DNA: TGCAGTGCCGAATATGGTGCAGTTATGGAGACCCAGTACTTC

J: TRBJ2-3
V: TRBV27
D: TRBD2
size: few
CDR3: CASSGLAGGRNTQYF
DNA: TGTGCCAGCAGCGGGCTAGCGGGGGGGCGAAATACGCAGTATTTT

J: TRBJ2-1
V: TRBV20-1
D: TRBD2
size: .
CDR3: CSASSGGGNEQFF
DNA: TGCAGTGCTAGCAGCGGGGGGGGAAATGAGCAGTTCTTC

J: TRBJ2-5
V: TRBV12-3/TRBV12-4
D: TRBD2
size: .
CDR3: CASSPLAGGLETQYF
DNA: TGTGCCAGCAGCCCACTAGCGGGGGGTCTCGAGACCCAGTACTTC

J: TRBJ1-5
V: TRBV11-2
D: .
size: .
CDR3: CASSQAWGESNQPQHF
DNA: TGCGCCAGCAGCCAAGCCTGGGGGGAAAGCAATCAGCCCCAGCATTTT

J: TRBJ2-2
V: TRBV7-9
D: TRBD1
size: .
CDR3: CASSLGTGSWGELFF
DNA: TGTGCCAGCAGCCTCGGGACAGGGAGTTGGGGGGAGCTGTTTTTT

J: TRBJ1-2
V: TRBV7-3
D: TRBD1
size: .
CDR3: CASSLGQGAGYTF
DNA: TGTGCCAGCAGCTTGGGACAGGGGGCCGGCTACACCTTC

J: TRBJ2-3
V: TRBV20-1
D: .
size: .
CDR3: CSARDPFTDTQYF
DNA: TGCAGTGCTAGAGACCCCTTCACAGATACGCAGTATTTT

J: TRBJ2-3
V: TRBV20-1
D: TRBD2
size: few
CDR3: CSARVGGGGTSTDTQYF
DNA: TGCAGTGCTAGAGTCGGCGGGGGGGGAACTAGCACAGATACGCAGTATTTT

J: TRBJ2-1
V: TRBV20-1
D: TRBD2
size: .
CDR3: CSAQPLAGDSEQFF
DNA: TGCAGTGCCCAACCCCTAGCGGGAGATAGCGAGCAGTTCTTC

J: TRBJ2-1
V: TRBV25-1
D: TRBD2
size: few
CDR3: CASSVTSADEQFF
DNA: TGTGCCAGCAGTGTAACTAGCGCAGATGAGCAGTTCTTC

J: TRBJ1-1
V: TRBV20-1
D: TRBD1
size: .
CDR3: CSARNPGTGTFTEAFF
DNA: TGCAGTGCTAGAAACCCCGGGACAGGGACATTCACTGAAGCTTTCTTT

J: TRBJ2-1
V: TRBV19
D: TRBD1
size: few
CDR3: CASSFLRDRGDEQFF
DNA: TGTGCCAGTAGTTTCCTGCGGGACAGGGGCGATGAGCAGTTCTTC

J: TRBJ1-1
V: TRBV29-1
D: .
size: .
CDR3: CSGSTTGGSLMNTEAFF
DNA: TGCAGCGGCTCGACTACCGGGGGGAGCCTCATGAACACTGAAGCTTTCTTT

J: TRBJ2-5
V: TRBV6-1
D: .
size: .
CDR3: CASSEVTQYF
DNA: TGTGCCAGCAGTGAGGTGACCCAGTACTTC

J: TRBJ1-4
V: TRBV10-1
D: .
size: .
CDR3: CASSEGTQGEKLFF
DNA: TGCGCCAGCAGTGAAGGCACGCAGGGGGAAAAACTGTTTTTT

J: TRBJ1-2
V: TRBV28
D: .
size: .
CDR3: CASSLGVMGGYTF
DNA: TGTGCCAGCAGTTTAGGGGTGATGGGTGGCTACACCTTC

J: TRBJ1-5
V: TRBV5-8
D: .
size: .
CDR3: CASSFGAGVQPQHF
DNA: TGTGCCAGCAGCTTTGGAGCAGGGGTTCAGCCCCAGCATTTT

J: TRBJ1-2
V: TRBV5-8
D: .
size: .
CDR3: CASSPGAYGYTF
DNA: TGTGCCAGCAGCCCGGGAGCCTATGGCTACACCTTC

J: TRBJ2-3
V: TRBV27
D: .
size: few
CDR3: CASSPAGSTDTQYF
DNA: TGTGCCAGCAGTCCGGCCGGTAGCACAGATACGCAGTATTTT

J: TRBJ2-7
V: TRBV6-1
D: .
size: few
CDR3: CASSRDSYEQYF
DNA: TGTGCCAGCAGCCGGGACTCCTACGAGCAGTACTTC

J: TRBJ1-1
V: TRBV12-3/TRBV12-4
D: TRBD1
size: .
CDR3: CASADRGMEAFF
DNA: TGTGCCAGCGCCGACAGGGGAATGGAAGCTTTCTTT

J: TRBJ2-2
V: TRBV15
D: TRBD1
size: .
CDR3: CATSRDWGRGLGELFF
DNA: TGTGCCACCAGCAGAGATTGGGGCAGGGGGCTAGGGGAGCTGTTTTTT

J: TRBJ1-5
V: TRBV4-2
D: .
size: .
CDR3: CASSQERQEFGNQPQHF
DNA: TGTGCCAGCAGCCAAGAACGTCAAGAGTTTGGGAATCAGCCCCAGCATTTT

J: TRBJ2-3
V: TRBV12-5
D: TRBD2
size: .
CDR3: CASGPGTSGSGADTQYF
DNA: TGTGCTAGTGGTCCCGGGACTAGCGGGAGCGGGGCAGATACGCAGTATTTT

J: TRBJ2-6
V: TRBV20-1
D: .
size: .
CDR3: CSASDSLNSGANVLTF
DNA: TGCAGTGCTTCGGACAGTCTTAACTCTGGGGCCAACGTCCTGACTTTC

J: TRBJ1-1
V: TRBV30
D: .
size: .
CDR3: CAWSGQGHTEAFF
DNA: TGTGCCTGGAGTGGGCAGGGGCACACTGAAGCTTTCTTT

J: TRBJ2-3
V: TRBV6-2/TRBV6-3
D: .
size: .
CDR3: CASRQGLTDTQYF
DNA: TGTGCCAGCAGACAGGGACTCACCGATACGCAGTATTTT

J: TRBJ1-6
V: TRBV6-1
D: .
size: .
CDR3: CASSLSNSPLHF
DNA: TGTGCCAGCAGTCTAAGCAATTCACCCCTCCACTTT

J: TRBJ1-2
V: TRBV6-1
D: .
size: medium-sized
CDR3: CASRKGQVPLYGYTF
DNA: TGTGCCAGCAGAAAAGGGCAGGTGCCCCTTTATGGCTACACCTTC

J: TRBJ2-2
V: TRBV24-1
D: .
size: .
CDR3: CATSDGALTGASNTGEPFF
DNA: TGTGCCACCAGTGATGGAGCCCTGACAGGCGCCTCGAACACCGGGGAGCCGTTTTTT

J: TRBJ1-1
V: TRBV12-3/TRBV12-4
D: .
size: .
CDR3: CASSFGSLAFF
DNA: TGTGCCAGCAGTTTCGGGTCTTTGGCTTTCTTT

J: TRBJ1-1
V: TRBV21-1
D: .
size: .
CDR3: CASSQMFWAHTEAFF
DNA: TGTGCCAGCAGCCAAATGTTCTGGGCTCACACTGAAGCTTTCTTT

J: TRBJ1-2
V: TRBV6-2/TRBV6-3
D: TRBD1
size: few
CDR3: CASSTGQGYYGYTF
DNA: TGTGCCAGCAGTACGGGACAGGGGTATTATGGCTACACCTTC

J: TRBJ2-7
V: TRBV27
D: .
size: .
CDR3: CASSLGARLYEQYF
DNA: TGTGCCAGCAGTTTAGGGGCCCGACTCTACGAGCAGTACTTC

J: TRBJ1-2
V: TRBV19
D: TRBD1
size: .
CDR3: CASSKQGNGYGYTF
DNA: TGTGCCAGTAGTAAACAGGGGAACGGCTATGGCTACACCTTC

J: TRBJ2-3
V: TRBV5-1
D: .
size: .
CDR3: CASSPGGTDTQYF
DNA: TGCGCCAGCAGCCCGGGCGGCACAGATACGCAGTATTTT

J: TRBJ2-7
V: TRBV27
D: .
size: .
CDR3: CASNLGIGPTSYEQYF
DNA: TGTGCCAGCAACCTAGGGATAGGTCCGACTAGCTACGAGCAGTACTTC

J: TRBJ1-4
V: TRBV10-3
D: .
size: .
CDR3: CAISEAGGGNEKLFF
DNA: TGTGCCATCAGTGAGGCTGGGGGGGGAAATGAAAAACTGTTTTTT

J: TRBJ2-1
V: TRBV6-2/TRBV6-3
D: TRBD2
size: .
CDR3: CASSYSPSGTSVSSYNEQFF
DNA: TGTGCCAGCAGTTACTCCCCTTCAGGGACTAGCGTTAGCTCCTACAATGAGCAGTTCTTC

J: TRBJ2-1
V: TRBV10-3
D: TRBD2
size: .
CDR3: CAISPLAGGVMTEQFF
DNA: TGTGCCATCAGTCCCCTGGCGGGAGGAGTTATGACTGAGCAGTTCTTC

J: TRBJ1-2
V: TRBV29-1
D: .
size: .
CDR3: CSVVRSAQANYGYTF
DNA: TGCAGCGTTGTACGTTCAGCTCAAGCTAACTATGGCTACACCTTC

J: TRBJ2-2
V: TRBV7-9
D: .
size: .
CDR3: CAVGVRGTTGELFF
DNA: TGTGCCGTCGGGGTTAGAGGGACCACCGGGGAGCTGTTTTTT

J: TRBJ2-3
V: TRBV6-1
D: .
size: .
CDR3: CASSEAGSTDTQYF
DNA: TGTGCCAGCAGTGAAGCAGGTAGCACAGATACGCAGTATTTT

J: TRBJ2-5
V: TRBV11-2
D: TRBD2
size: .
CDR3: CASSLGLARGGETQYF
DNA: TGTGCCAGCAGCCTAGGACTAGCCCGGGGGGGGGAGACCCAGTACTTC

J: TRBJ2-4
V: TRBV7-3
D: .
size: .
CDR3: CASSLRRGDIQYF
DNA: TGTGCCAGCAGCTTACGCAGGGGAGACATTCAGTACTTC

J: TRBJ1-1
V: TRBV30
D: .
size: .
CDR3: CAWSPGVNTEAFF
DNA: TGTGCCTGGAGCCCAGGAGTGAACACTGAAGCTTTCTTT